Listed below are T cell receptor beta chains from one sample, sequenced in a study. TCRdb reprocessed the 5' RACE reads via MiXCR and lists one record per CDR3 protein. The data show around 21,000 distinct CDR3 sequences, about 29% seen once. The specimen was tumor-infiltrating naive CD4+ T cells sorted from the breast tumor. These receptors were taken from a female donor with breast cancer. CDR3s include the opening cysteine and the closing phenylalanine or tryptophan. Each record gives: D gene, J gene, clone size, V gene, CDR3 protein, CDR3 DNA. D genes are given only for firm matches. Clone sizes are given selectively: once, few, many, or a class where the clone is expanded.

d_call: NA; j_call: TRBJ1-6; clone_size: few; v_call: TRBV20-1; cdr3_aa: CSAREGSSPLHF; cdr3_nt: TGCAGTGCTAGAGAAGGATCCTCACCCCTCCACTTT
d_call: TRBD2; j_call: TRBJ2-1; clone_size: NA; v_call: TRBV5-1; cdr3_aa: CASSLVGGSSIISDNKQFF; cdr3_nt: TGCGCCAGCAGCTTGGTAGGCGGGAGTTCAATTATTTCCGACAATAAGCAGTTCTTC
d_call: NA; j_call: TRBJ1-5; clone_size: NA; v_call: TRBV7-8; cdr3_aa: CASNNQGPQHF; cdr3_nt: TGTGCCAGCAATAACCAAGGCCCCCAGCATTTT
d_call: TRBD1; j_call: TRBJ2-1; clone_size: NA; v_call: TRBV20-1; cdr3_aa: CSARDWGTGPNEQFF; cdr3_nt: TGCAGTGCTAGAGATTGGGGGACAGGGCCCAATGAGCAGTTCTTC
d_call: TRBD2; j_call: TRBJ2-7; clone_size: few; v_call: TRBV20-1; cdr3_aa: CSARDGQRDWEQYF; cdr3_nt: TGCAGTGCTAGAGATGGGCAGCGGGACTGGGAGCAGTACTTC
d_call: TRBD2; j_call: TRBJ2-3; clone_size: NA; v_call: TRBV6-5; cdr3_aa: CASMISGSILDTQYF; cdr3_nt: TGTGCCAGCATGATTAGCGGGAGTATTTTAGATACGCAGTATTTT
d_call: NA; j_call: TRBJ2-3; clone_size: NA; v_call: TRBV6-5; cdr3_aa: CASSYGVSASSTDTQYF; cdr3_nt: TGTGCCAGCAGTTACGGGGTGTCGGCGTCTAGCACAGATACGCAGTATTTT
d_call: TRBD2; j_call: TRBJ2-3; clone_size: many; v_call: TRBV20-1; cdr3_aa: CSASSGRGTDTQYF; cdr3_nt: TGCAGTGCTAGTTCCGGGAGGGGCACAGATACGCAGTATTTT
d_call: TRBD2; j_call: TRBJ2-1; clone_size: few; v_call: TRBV20-1; cdr3_aa: CSAPHLRTGGHEQFF; cdr3_nt: TGCAGTGCACCCCACCTTAGAACGGGGGGGCATGAGCAGTTCTTC
d_call: TRBD1; j_call: TRBJ1-3; clone_size: NA; v_call: TRBV18; cdr3_aa: CASSWDSYTGNTIHF; cdr3_nt: TGTGCCAGCTCCTGGGACAGTTACACTGGAAACACCATACATTTT
d_call: NA; j_call: TRBJ2-1; clone_size: NA; v_call: TRBV11-2; cdr3_aa: CASSRRTSEQFF; cdr3_nt: TGTGCCAGCAGCCGCCGGACAAGCGAGCAGTTCTTC
d_call: NA; j_call: TRBJ2-7; clone_size: NA; v_call: TRBV6-1; cdr3_aa: CASSEQGGYEQYF; cdr3_nt: TGTGCCAGCAGTGAACAGGGGGGCTACGAGCAGTACTTC
d_call: TRBD1; j_call: TRBJ1-1; clone_size: NA; v_call: TRBV5-1; cdr3_aa: CASTLGQRNTEAFF; cdr3_nt: TGCGCCAGCACCTTGGGACAGCGGAACACTGAAGCTTTCTTT
d_call: TRBD1; j_call: TRBJ2-7; clone_size: NA; v_call: TRBV12-3/TRBV12-4; cdr3_aa: CASSPQGQIYEQYF; cdr3_nt: TGTGCCAGCAGCCCCCAGGGACAGATCTACGAGCAGTACTTC
d_call: TRBD1; j_call: TRBJ1-1; clone_size: once; v_call: TRBV20-1; cdr3_aa: CSAGDRGRPMNTVAFF; cdr3_nt: TGCAGTGCTGGGGACAGGGGCCGCCCAATGAACACTGTAGCTTTCTTT
d_call: TRBD2; j_call: TRBJ2-3; clone_size: medium-sized; v_call: TRBV9; cdr3_aa: CASSVASGVTDTQYF; cdr3_nt: TGTGCCAGCAGCGTAGCCAGCGGGGTCACAGATACGCAGTATTTT
d_call: TRBD1; j_call: TRBJ2-7; clone_size: many; v_call: TRBV7-9; cdr3_aa: CASNLADRGYYEQYF; cdr3_nt: TGTGCCAGCAACCTGGCCGACAGGGGTTACTACGAGCAGTACTTC
d_call: TRBD2; j_call: TRBJ2-1; clone_size: NA; v_call: TRBV20-1; cdr3_aa: CSATEGGQGF; cdr3_nt: TGCAGTGCTACCGAGGGAGGGCAGGGCTTC
d_call: NA; j_call: TRBJ2-7; clone_size: medium-sized; v_call: TRBV10-3; cdr3_aa: CAIRRKATGISGAYEQYF; cdr3_nt: TGTGCCATCAGACGAAAAGCGACAGGAATCTCAGGTGCCTACGAGCAGTACTTC
d_call: NA; j_call: TRBJ2-3; clone_size: few; v_call: TRBV5-1; cdr3_aa: CASRKTSTTDTQYF; cdr3_nt: TGCGCCAGCAGGAAGACATCTACCACAGATACGCAGTATTTT
d_call: TRBD1; j_call: TRBJ1-2; clone_size: many; v_call: TRBV5-4; cdr3_aa: CASSLSGQDYGYTF; cdr3_nt: TGTGCCAGCAGCTTGTCTGGACAGGACTATGGCTACACCTTC
d_call: TRBD1; j_call: TRBJ1-6; clone_size: NA; v_call: TRBV6-6; cdr3_aa: CASRPGQGGNPPLRF; cdr3_nt: TGTGCCAGCAGACCGGGACAGGGAGGCAATCCACCCCTCCGCTTT
d_call: NA; j_call: TRBJ2-7; clone_size: medium-sized; v_call: TRBV20-1; cdr3_aa: CSAPKGQGYEQYF; cdr3_nt: TGCAGTGCCCCGAAGGGGCAGGGCTACGAGCAGTACTTC
d_call: TRBD2; j_call: TRBJ2-7; clone_size: many; v_call: TRBV5-1; cdr3_aa: CASSLGLAGDEQYF; cdr3_nt: TGCGCCAGCAGCTTGGGGCTAGCGGGAGACGAGCAGTACTTC
d_call: NA; j_call: TRBJ1-1; clone_size: NA; v_call: TRBV5-1; cdr3_aa: CASSLGPGRENTEAFF; cdr3_nt: TGCGCCAGCAGCTTGGGGCCGGGTCGGGAGAACACTGAAGCATTCTTT
d_call: TRBD2; j_call: TRBJ2-1; clone_size: medium-sized; v_call: TRBV7-3; cdr3_aa: CASSLTGLAVTYNEQFF; cdr3_nt: TGTGCCAGCAGCTTAACGGGACTAGCGGTTACCTACAATGAGCAGTTCTTC
d_call: TRBD2; j_call: TRBJ2-1; clone_size: many; v_call: TRBV20-1; cdr3_aa: CSAWTSGRASYNEQFF; cdr3_nt: TGCAGTGCTTGGACTAGCGGGAGGGCCAGTTACAATGAGCAGTTCTTC
d_call: TRBD1; j_call: TRBJ2-2; clone_size: many; v_call: TRBV2; cdr3_aa: CASTRDRTYTGELFF; cdr3_nt: TGTGCCAGCACCAGGGACAGAACTTACACCGGGGAGCTGTTTTTT
d_call: TRBD1; j_call: TRBJ2-7; clone_size: NA; v_call: TRBV29-1; cdr3_aa: CSVGGWQGDYEQYF; cdr3_nt: TGCAGCGTTGGCGGATGGCAGGGGGACTACGAGCAGTACTTC
d_call: NA; j_call: TRBJ2-1; clone_size: NA; v_call: TRBV11-2; cdr3_aa: CASSLGGPYNEQFF; cdr3_nt: TGTGCCAGCAGCTTAGGGGGCCCATACAATGAGCAGTTCTTC
d_call: NA; j_call: TRBJ1-1; clone_size: many; v_call: TRBV12-3/TRBV12-4; cdr3_aa: CASNYRLNTEAFF; cdr3_nt: TGTGCCAGCAACTACAGGCTGAACACTGAAGCTTTCTTT
d_call: TRBD2; j_call: TRBJ2-3; clone_size: few; v_call: TRBV6-5; cdr3_aa: CASSYSRLAGDVDTQYF; cdr3_nt: TGTGCCAGCAGTTACTCCCGACTAGCGGGAGATGTAGATACGCAGTATTTT
d_call: NA; j_call: TRBJ1-2; clone_size: few; v_call: TRBV5-1; cdr3_aa: CASSLNGGGYGYTF; cdr3_nt: TGCGCCAGCAGCTTGAACGGGGGTGGCTATGGCTACACCTTC